These 5 T cell receptor beta chains originate from one sample sequenced in a study of OX40 agonist ivuxolimab in advanced cancers. Clones were sequenced by immunoSEQ multiplex PCR, and TCRdb holds only the in-frame ones, with some missing. The sample lists more than 40,000 clones, 88% occurring once. The material sequenced was CD4+ or CD8+ T cells sorted from blood, taken in a trial of the OX40 agonist ivuxolimab. Source of these receptors: an adult with an advanced solid tumor such as melanoma, head and neck, liver or kidney cancer.

The V call is TRBV6-5, the J call TRBJ2-3, with a tentative D call TRBD1 (6 bases). CDR1 MNHEY and CDR2 SVGAGI come from the germline V gene. The CDR3 length is 14 residues. V lost 6 bases, J lost 7 bases, and 17 bases lay in between. The CDR3 region has the DNA TGTGCCAGCAGACAGGACAGCTTTCGAAATACGCAGTATTTT. Protein sequence: CASRQDSFRNTQYF.

This clone has only a few counts. The chain links TRBV28 to TRBJ1-5, with TRBD1 matching over 9 bases. The CDR3 loop spans 14 amino acids. The J segment lost 6 bases and the V segment lost 5 bases, leaving 5 bases of the junction unmatched. From germline, CDR1 is MDHEN and CDR2 SYDVKM. The CDR3 DNA reads TGTGCCAGCAGTCTTGACAGGGGGGGTCAGCCCCAGCATTTT. Its translation: CASSLDRGGQPQHF.

In its sample, this clone was seen once. The V and J genes are TRBV6-6 and TRBJ2-5, with D tentatively TRBD1 (5 bases). CDR1 is MNHNY and CDR2 is SVGAGI in the germline V gene (reference sequence). V lost 6 bases and J 1 base, leaving 12 bases between the germline ends. The CDR3 has 14 amino acids. This chain's CDR3 is CASSPVTGQETQYF. As DNA, the CDR3 is TGTGCCAGCAGCCCGGTTACAGGCCAAGAGACCCAGTACTTC.

V and J are TRBV7-2 and TRBJ2-5; no clear D gene. Germline V gene lookup returns CDR1 SGHTA and CDR2 FQGNSA. Trimming cost V 5 bases and J 5 bases, with 6 bases left between them. The CDR3 is made up of 11 amino acids. The CDR3 DNA follows: TGTGCCAGCAGCCGTTACGAGACCCAGTACTTC. Encoded protein: CASSRYETQYF.

In this sample, this clone turned up a few times. J is TRBJ2-3 and V is TRBV5-1; D possibly corresponds to TRBD2 (5 bases). The CDR3 consists of 17 residues. CDR1 is SGHRS and CDR2 is YFSETQ in the germline V gene. V lost 0 bases, J lost 4 bases, and 18 bases lay in between. Here the CDR3 DNA reads TGCGCCAGCAGCTTGGTAGCGACCCTTTTGAGAGCAGATACGCAGTATTTT. Translation: CASSLVATLLRADTQYF.